This TCR beta chain was sequenced during a study of blood T cell repertoires in COVID-19. At the level of the study: The study drew acute and convalescent COVID-19 samples from the United States, Italy and Spain. The analysed material was cDNA or gDNA that came from T cells, B-cell-depleted T cells, or PBMCs.

This clone was seen more than once but under ten times. Per the study methods: Amplification of reference gene primers was used by the study to estimate nucleated cell counts. The protocol was immunoSEQ multiplex PCR, while the TCRdb copy is restricted to in-frame clones and leaves out a portion. That table supplies the V and J calls and clone size; D and trimming were determined from the DNA. The sample includes under 250,000 clones, roughly 88% seen only once; the top ten take over 1.3%. The CDR3 length is 15 residues. In germline, CDR1 is SGHNT, CDR2 YYREEE (reference sequence). Deletions cut 4 bases from V and 0 bases from J, with 12 bases between.

The specimen was peripheral blood. This receptor was taken from an elderly man with acute or convalescent COVID-19. The V gene is TRBV5-4, the J gene TRBJ2-3; unclear D gene. The CDR3 sequence: CASSLRSVSTDTQYF. The CDR3, as DNA: TGTGCCAGCAGCCTGAGGAGCGTAAGCACAGATACGCAGTATTTT.